These 4 T cell receptor beta chains were all obtained from the same sample, sequenced in a study of shared clonotypes between healthy human individuals. TCRdb's table, derived via immunoSEQ multiplex PCR, lists solely in-frame clones and lacks some. The sample lists 2.5 million or so clones, around 94% occurring once. Sequencing was performed on naive CD4+ T cells sorted from blood. Subset of the sample: CD45RA+ positively selected. The receptor source for this set is a man aged 18 to 35 in good health.

This chain uses TRBV18 with TRBJ2-5, with D unresolved. Matching the DNA end better, TRBJ2-7 makes the J call doubtful. The CDR3 totals 13 residues. The germline gives CDR1 KGHSH, CDR2 LQKENI. Here the CDR3 reads CASSPQSYYEQYF. CDR3 nucleotides: TGTGCCAGCTCACCACAATCCTACTACGAGCAGTACTTC.

The chain uses TRBV28 and TRBJ2-7; D uncertain. The germline gives CDR1 MDHEN, CDR2 SYDVKM. The CDR3 runs to 12 residues. The V end was cut by 6 bases, the J end by 7 bases, with 13 bases between. The CDR3 is CASSPLRWEQYF. CDR3 nucleotide sequence: TGTGCCAGCAGCCCCCTACGTTGGGAGCAGTACTTC.

V is TRBV28 and J is TRBJ2-5, with a tentative D call TRBD1 (6 bases). Germline V CDR1 and CDR2: MDHEN, SYDVKM. V was shortened by 5 bases and J by 7 bases, with 11 bases between the two germline ends. The CDR3 runs 12 residues. The CDR3 is CASSQQGWTQYF. For the CDR3, the DNA is TGTGCCAGCAGTCAACAGGGATGGACCCAGTACTTC.

The DNA for the CDR3 is TGTGCCAGCAGGGCTCGAGTCTATGGCTACACCTTC. Its protein is CASRARVYGYTF. J is TRBJ1-2 and V is TRBV28; D is uncertain. The CDR3 covers 12 residues. V was shortened by 6 bases and J by 4 bases, with 9 bases between the two germline ends. From germline, CDR1 is MDHEN and CDR2 SYDVKM.